Presented here are 26 T cell receptor beta chains from one specimen sequenced in a study of T cell responses to AZD1222 COVID-19 vaccine. The table came from immunoSEQ multiplex PCR; TCRdb's copy has only in-frame clones and leaves some out. The table has approximately 140,000 clones, more than 80% seen once. Sample: peripheral blood, taken 28 days after the second AZD1222 dose. These receptors originate from an adult who received the AZD1222 COVID-19 vaccine.

This chain links TRBV7-9 with TRBJ2-7; 7 bases are a match to TRBD2. The CDR3 runs 16 residues. J gave up 1 base and V 5 bases, and 11 bases lay outside the gene matches. CDR1 is SEHNR and CDR2 is FQNEAQ in the germline V gene (reference sequence). In nucleotides, the CDR3 is TGTGCCAGCAGCCCCGGAGAGCGGGAAGGTTCCTACGAGCAGTACTTC. Amino acids: CASSPGEREGSYEQYF.

The chain uses TRBV2 and TRBJ1-4; the match to TRBD1 covers 9 bases. Germline loops: CDR1 SNHLY, CDR2 FYNNEI. V shed 4 bases, J shed 2 bases, and the junction held 5 bases outside the gene matches. The CDR3 runs to 16 residues. As DNA, the CDR3 is TGTGCCAGCAGTGCACAGGGGGCGTCCACTAATGAAAAACTGTTTTTT. Amino acid sequence: CASSAQGASTNEKLFF.

This chain joins TRBV12-3 or TRBV12-4 and TRBJ1-1; a possible D gene is TRBD1 (5 bases). The CDR3 runs 13 residues. The V and J ends lost 6 bases and 1 base respectively, with 9 bases between them. The CDR3, as DNA: TGTGCCAGCAGCTTCAGGGAGAACACTGAAGCTTTCTTT. This encodes CASSFRENTEAFF.

The gene calls are TRBV5-6 and TRBJ1-5; possible D gene TRBD1, 6 bases. The germline CDR1 and CDR2 sequences are SGHDT and YYEEEE. The CDR3 has 16 residues. Trimming stripped 6 bases from V and 5 bases from J, with 21 bases between. The CDR3 bases are TGTGCCAGCAACCCCGGGGGCCCACGTGCTGATCAGCCCCAGCATTTT. Its translation: CASNPGGPRADQPQHF.

This rearrangement joins TRBV7-9 to TRBJ2-3; D is unresolved. Germline V gene lookup returns CDR1 SEHNR and CDR2 FQNEAQ (reference sequence). Between the trimmed V and J ends, which lost 0 bases and 2 bases, there was a span of 6 bases. This CDR3 has 14 amino acids. The CDR3 loop is CASSLAGPTDTQYF. CDR3 in DNA: TGTGCCAGCAGCTTAGCGGGCCCCACAGATACGCAGTATTTT.

The V gene is TRBV12-3 or TRBV12-4, the J gene TRBJ1-2; D not certain. The CDR3 spans 12 residues. Trimming removed 6 bases from V and 5 bases from J, with 10 bases in between. The CDR3 DNA is TGTGCCAGCAGGGTCACGGGGTATGGCTACACCTTC. This codes for CASRVTGYGYTF.

The gene calls are TRBV7-9 and TRBJ2-1; 10 positions match TRBD2. The germline V gene has CDR1 SEHNR and CDR2 FQNEAQ (reference sequence). The V and J ends lost 5 bases and 7 bases, in that order; junction bases with no gene match: 8. There are 15 residues in the CDR3. Here the CDR3 reads CASSQPGLARNEQFF. In DNA form, the CDR3 reads TGTGCCAGCAGCCAACCGGGACTAGCGCGGAATGAGCAGTTCTTC.

CDR3 region: CASSLQSSYNSPLHF. The CDR3 DNA reads as TGTGCCAGCAGCTTGCAGAGCTCCTATAATTCACCCCTCCACTTT. The chain links TRBV14 to TRBJ1-6; D ambiguous. The V and J ends lost 5 bases and 0 bases respectively, with 8 bases between them. CDR3 length: 15 residues. CDR1 and CDR2 (germline): SGHDN, FVKESK.

The chain links TRBV28 to TRBJ1-2, with 12 bases lining up with TRBD1. Per the germline V gene, CDR1 is MDHEN and CDR2 is SYDVKM. Losses at the gene ends were 8 bases for V and 7 bases for J; bases not matched to a gene: 11. This CDR3 contains 15 residues. The CDR3 DNA sequence: TGTGCCAGCGCTCCGCCGGGACAGGGGGCGAGTGGCTACACCTTC. Translated, it gives CASAPPGQGASGYTF.

CDR3 in amino acids: CASSHRRGSYNEQFF. The CDR3 DNA follows: TGTGCCAGCAGCCACCGGCGGGGCTCCTACAATGAGCAGTTCTTC. The V gene is TRBV14, the J gene TRBJ2-1, with TRBD2 as a possible D gene (6 bases). Germline V gene data show CDR1 as SGHDN and CDR2 as FVKESK. The CDR3 spans 15 residues. V was trimmed by 3 bases and J by 0 bases, leaving 9 bases between them. The full variable domain, rest sourced from reference TRBV14 and TRBJ2-1, is EAGVTQFPSHSVIEKGQTVTLRCDPISGHDNLYWYRRVMGKEIKFLLHFVKESKQDESGMPNNRFLAERTGGTYSTLKVQPAELEDSGVYFCASSHRRGSYNEQFFGPGTRLTVL.

This chain joins TRBV4-1 and TRBJ2-7; 12 bases line up with TRBD1. This CDR3 region has 20 residues. V gave up 0 bases and J gave up 1 base; unmatched junction bases: 13. Per the germline V gene, CDR1 is MGHRA and CDR2 is YSYEKL. CDR3 amino acids: CASSQDNRGTGGVGSYEQYF. The CDR3 DNA follows: TGCGCCAGCAGCCAAGATAACCGGGGGACAGGGGGCGTAGGGTCCTACGAGCAGTACTTC.

V usage is TRBV6-5 and J usage is TRBJ2-1, with D possibly TRBD2 on 5 matching bases. The CDR3 consists of 14 residues. Trimming took off 7 bases at V and 2 bases at J, with 12 bases between the two ends. Germline assignment: CDR1 MNHEY and CDR2 SVGAGI. For the CDR3, the DNA is TGTGCCAGCAACACACTAGGGACCTACAATGAGCAGTTCTTC. Encoded protein: CASNTLGTYNEQFF.

The CDR3 DNA follows: TGTGCCAGCATGGGACAGGGTGCCCGGAACACTGAAGCTTTCTTT. This gives the protein CASMGQGARNTEAFF. The gene calls are TRBV27 and TRBJ1-1; 9 bases agree with TRBD1. With V trimmed by 7 bases and J by 1 base, 7 bases remained unmatched. The CDR3 is made up of 15 amino acids. CDR1 is MNHEY and CDR2 is SMNVEV in the germline V gene (reference sequence).

A few counts support this clone. The chain employs TRBV27 and TRBJ1-1; no definite D call. Trimming took off 5 bases at V and 3 bases at J, with 13 bases between the two ends. The CDR3 spans 14 residues. Germline CDR1 is MNHEY and CDR2 is SMNVEV (reference sequence). In nucleotides, the CDR3 is TGTGCCAGCAGTCTTCAGATAAAGGACACTGAAGCTTTCTTT. This encodes CASSLQIKDTEAFF.

The rearrangement links TRBV2 to TRBJ2-2; 12 positions agree with TRBD2. The V and J ends lost 5 bases and 4 bases, in that order; junction bases with no gene match: 5. The germline V gene has CDR1 SNHLY and CDR2 FYNNEI. This CDR3 is 16 amino acids long. The CDR3, as DNA: TGTGCCAGCAGTCATCGACTAGCGGGAGTCACCGGGGAGCTGTTTTTT. This sequence encodes CASSHRLAGVTGELFF.

V and J are TRBV29-1 and TRBJ1-2; the D is unclear. Trimming took 2 bases from V and 6 from J, leaving 19 bases between them. This CDR3 comprises 15 residues. CDR1 is SQVTM, CDR2 ANQGSEA, per germline. The CDR3 nucleotides read TGCAGCGTTGAACCACGGCAATCCTATAAAGATGGCTACACCTTC. Protein: CSVEPRQSYKDGYTF. Together with reference TRBV29-1 and TRBJ1-2, the CDR3 gives the full variable domain: SAVISQKPSRDICQRGTSLTIQCQVDSQVTMMFWYRQQPGQSLTLIATANQGSEATYESGFVIDKFPISRPNLTFSTLTVSNMSPEDSSIYLCSVEPRQSYKDGYTFGSGTRLTVV.

This clone was recorded a few times. CDR3 in amino acids: CASSQGQGRETQYF. The DNA of the CDR3 is TGTGCCAGCAGCCAGGGACAGGGACGAGAGACCCAGTACTTC. V usage is TRBV7-9 and J usage is TRBJ2-5; 9 bases match TRBD1. The CDR3 loop spans 14 amino acids. After removal of 5 bases from V and 4 bases from J, the junction contained 5 bases not matched to a gene. The germline V gene has CDR1 SEHNR and CDR2 FQNEAQ (reference sequence).

The chain combines TRBV10-3 with TRBJ1-1; D may be TRBD1 (5 bases). This CDR3 contains 17 residues. Germline V gene lookup returns CDR1 ENHRY and CDR2 SYGVKD. Between the trimmed V and J ends, which lost 0 bases and 0 bases, there was a span of 14 bases. CDR3 coding DNA: TGTGCCATCAGTGAGTCGAGACAGCCGACCATGAACACTGAAGCTTTCTTT. Its protein product is CAISESRQPTMNTEAFF.

This chain joins TRBV2 and TRBJ1-2; D call uncertain. The CDR3 has 13 amino acids. The V end lost 7 bases, the J end lost 3 bases, and 12 bases lay between the germline ends. Germline V lookup: CDR1 SNHLY, CDR2 FYNNEI. The CDR3 coding sequence is TGTGCCAGCACCTCATTGGAAGACTATGGCTACACCTTC. It codes for CASTSLEDYGYTF.

The V call is TRBV21-1, the J call TRBJ2-3; TRBD2, as called in the table, went unchecked against the DNA. TRBV21-1 is designated a pseudogene. The CDR3 sequence is 15 residues long. CDR3 nucleotide sequence: TGTGCCAGCACCTCGGGACTAGCGGGAGAAGATACGCAGTATTTT. It codes for CASTSGLAGEDTQYF.

The V and J genes are TRBV6-5 and TRBJ1-1; D ambiguous. The V and J ends lost 7 bases and 0 bases respectively, with 9 bases between them. CDR1 is MNHEY, CDR2 SVGAGI, per germline. The CDR3 runs to 13 residues. CDR3 sequence (DNA): TGTGCCAGCAAGTGGAACATGAACACTGAAGCTTTCTTT. Translation gives CASKWNMNTEAFF.

For the CDR3, the DNA is TGTGCCAGCAGTTTGGATGGGGTGGACGAGCAGTACTTC. Translated, it gives CASSLDGVDEQYF. This rearrangement joins TRBV12-3 or TRBV12-4 to TRBJ2-7; no firm D call. This CDR3 has 13 amino acids. Trimming removed 3 bases at V and 5 bases at J, with 11 bases between.

The J gene is TRBJ1-1, the V gene TRBV19; D is ambiguous. The CDR3 has 16 residues. The V gene's germline CDR1 is LNHDA and CDR2 SQIVND (reference sequence). Trimming cost V 6 bases and J 2 bases, with 19 bases left between them. The CDR3 DNA sequence: TGTGCCAGTAGCCACCAAGAAGGACGGCCAAACACTGAAGCTTTCTTT. It codes for CASSHQEGRPNTEAFF.

V and J are TRBV2 and TRBJ2-2; D is possibly TRBD1 or TRBD2 (5 bases each). The CDR3 sequence is 12 residues long. Per the germline V gene, CDR1 is SNHLY and CDR2 is FYNNEI. V lost 7 bases and J 6 bases, leaving 9 bases between the germline ends. The CDR3 sequence is CASIEGSGELFF. CDR3 DNA: TGTGCCAGCATAGAGGGGTCCGGGGAGCTGTTTTTT.

This rearrangement joins TRBV5-1 to TRBJ1-1; possible D gene TRBD1, 5 bases. CDR3 length: 14 residues. CDR1 is SGHRS, CDR2 YFSETQ, per germline. V gave up 3 bases and J gave up 3 bases, with 12 bases separating them. The CDR3 region has the DNA TGCGCCAGCAGCTGGGGAGTGGGGCACACTGAAGCTTTCTTT. Its protein is CASSWGVGHTEAFF.

The rearrangement joins TRBV10-3 to TRBJ1-1, with 8 bases fitting TRBD1. This CDR3 has 12 amino acids. The V segment lost 3 bases and the J segment 8 bases; nucleotides outside the gene matches: 2. The germline gives CDR1 ENHRY, CDR2 SYGVKD. The CDR3 DNA reads TGTGCCATCAGTGATCAGGGGGCCGAAGCTTTCTTT. Residues: CAISDQGAEAFF.